The 5 T cell receptor beta chains below were found in one sample sequenced in a study of patients and donors after allogeneic stem cell transplantation. TCRdb reprocessed the RT-PCR reads with MiXCR, giving one entry per CDR3 protein. This table holds some 150,000 distinct CDR3 sequences, about 36% found once. Sequencing was performed on blood, either unsorted or a sorted T cell fraction (not recorded which). These receptors all stem from a human donor who was either an allogeneic HSCT recipient or a stem cell or donor lymphocyte infusion donor (not recorded which). It is not recorded whose cells these are; they may come from a transplant donor.

V and J are TRBV10-3 and TRBJ1-1; weak D call: TRBD1 (5 bases). The ends were cut back, 5 bases at V and 3 bases at J, with 13 bases in the middle. Germline values: CDR1 ENHRY, CDR2 SYGVKD. This CDR3 spans 14 amino acids. DNA of the CDR3: TGTGCCATCAGTCGACATTTAGGGGACACTGAAGCTTTCTTT. Translation gives CAISRHLGDTEAFF.

This clonotype was seen just once. The chain combines TRBV5-1 with TRBJ1-4, with TRBD1 matching over 8 bases. Germline CDR1 is SGHRS and CDR2 is YFSETQ. Unmatched junction bases numbered 3, after V lost 0 bases and J lost 5 bases. CDR3 size: 15 residues. CDR3 nucleotides: TGCGCCAGCAGCTTGGGGACAGGGCCCAATGAAAAACTGTTTTTT. This codes for CASSLGTGPNEKLFF. The full variable domain, in which reference TRBV5-1 and TRBJ1-4 provide the parts outside the CDR3, is KAGVTQTPRYLIKTRGQQVTLSCSPISGHRSVSWYQQTPGQGLQFLFEYFSETQRNKGNFPGRFSGRQFSNSRSEMNVSTLELGDSALYLCASSLGTGPNEKLFFGSGTQLSVL.

This clonotype was counted a few times. The chain is built from TRBV5-1 and TRBJ1-4; D remains unclear. This CDR3 comprises 13 residues. Trimming shortened V by 0 bases and J by 7 bases, and 7 bases separated the two germline ends. In germline, CDR1 is SGHRS, CDR2 YFSETQ. The CDR3 region is CASSLEGFEKLFF. The CDR3 DNA reads TGCGCCAGCAGCTTGGAAGGGTTTGAAAAACTGTTTTTT. The full variable domain, rest sourced from reference TRBV5-1 and TRBJ1-4, is KAGVTQTPRYLIKTRGQQVTLSCSPISGHRSVSWYQQTPGQGLQFLFEYFSETQRNKGNFPGRFSGRQFSNSRSEMNVSTLELGDSALYLCASSLEGFEKLFFGSGTQLSVL.

This clonotype has just a few counts. The chain employs TRBV4-2 and TRBJ1-4, with no clear D. Germline assignment: CDR1 LGHNA and CDR2 YNFKEQ. V gave up 0 bases and J gave up 6 bases, with 11 bases separating them. CDR3 length equals 15 residues. CDR3 sequence reads: CASSQEARPYEKLFF. The CDR3 bases are TGTGCCAGCAGCCAAGAGGCCAGGCCCTATGAAAAACTGTTTTTT.

V and J are TRBV12-3 or TRBV12-4 and TRBJ1-5, with a weak D call TRBD1 (5 bases). This CDR3 is built from 15 residues. V dropped 1 base and J dropped 1 base, with 8 bases sitting between them. Here the CDR3 reads CASSLEGSSNQPQHF. The CDR3 DNA is TGTGCCAGCAGTTTAGAGGGGAGCAGCAATCAGCCCCAGCATTTT.